The present TCR beta chain was sequenced within a study of T cell responses to AZD1222 COVID-19 vaccine. Clones were read by immunoSEQ multiplex PCR, and TCRdb kept only the in-frame ones, dropping some. Among 150,000 or so clones listed, about 91% were seen once. In its sample, this clone was seen once. Antigen unknown. With 6 bases clipped from V and 5 bases from J, the junction kept 6 bases outside the gene matches. This CDR3 is 13 amino acids long. Germline CDR1 and CDR2: MNHEY and SVGAGI. General study results and limits: Clonal diversity was possibly underestimated; the donors were predominantly white British and more often female.

This specimen was peripheral blood, taken 28 days after the second AZD1222 dose. This TCR was recovered from an adult who received the AZD1222 COVID-19 vaccine. The chain uses TRBV6-5 and TRBJ2-7; 8 bases match TRBD1. The CDR3 region has the DNA TGTGCCAGCAGACGCGACAGGGGTCACGAGCAGTACTTC. Its translation is CASRRDRGHEQYF.